One sample yielded the 25 T cell receptor beta chains listed below, sequenced in a study of blood T cell repertoires in COVID-19. Method: immunoSEQ multiplex PCR; TCRdb's copy keeps in-frame clones and lacks some. The table shows approximately 92,000 clones, with roughly 82% occurring only once. Sequencing input: peripheral blood. Source of these receptors: a man older than 75 with acute or convalescent COVID-19.

The chain links TRBV18 to TRBJ2-7; 9 nucleotides align to TRBD1. Per the germline V gene, CDR1 is KGHSH and CDR2 is LQKENI. The CDR3 contains 16 residues. Trimming took 6 bases from V and 5 from J; bases not matched to a gene: 14. The CDR3 protein is CASSRAGTGKVDEQYF. DNA for the CDR3: TGTGCCAGCTCCCGAGCCGGGACAGGGAAAGTGGACGAGCAGTACTTC.

The rearrangement uses TRBV4-1 and TRBJ2-1, with 12 positions matching TRBD2. This CDR3 is 17 amino acids long. Trimming took 4 bases from V and 4 from J; bases not matched to a gene: 8. Germline V gene sequence: CDR1 MGHRA, CDR2 YSYEKL. CDR3 sequence: CASSPRLAGVEYNEQFF. CDR3 DNA sequence: TGCGCCAGCAGCCCTAGACTAGCGGGAGTTGAGTACAATGAGCAGTTCTTC.

The J gene is TRBJ1-2, the V gene TRBV6-5, with a weak D call TRBD1 (6 bases). With 8 bases removed from V and 4 bases from J, the gap between germline ends came to 14 bases. CDR3 length: 13 amino acids. Germline assignment: CDR1 MNHEY and CDR2 SVGAGI. CDR3 sequence (DNA): TGTGCCAGCGCTGACCGGACAGCCTATGGCTACACCTTC. The encoded protein is CASADRTAYGYTF.

This clone came up a few times. The V call is TRBV9, the J call TRBJ2-1; the match to TRBD2 covers 11 bases. Per the germline V gene, CDR1 is SGDLS and CDR2 is YYNGEE. V shed 3 bases, J shed 5 bases, and the junction held 10 bases outside the gene matches. The length of the CDR3 is 17 residues. The CDR3: CASSGASSGGTNNEQFF. CDR3 DNA: TGTGCCAGCAGCGGGGCCTCTAGCGGGGGGACCAACAATGAGCAGTTCTTC.

The V call is TRBV7-2, the J call TRBJ2-7, with 16 bases matching TRBD2. Trimming cost V 4 bases and J 3 bases; bases outside gene matches: 9. The CDR3 totals 18 residues. Germline CDR1 is SGHTA and CDR2 is FQGNSA. The CDR3 coding sequence is TGTGCCAGCAGCTCTATAGTGGGACTAGCGGGAGGGCTCTACGAGCAGTACTTC. Translated, it gives CASSSIVGLAGGLYEQYF.

The V call is TRBV3-1 (or the pseudogene TRBV3-2), the J call TRBJ2-1; 12 bases align to TRBD2. This CDR3 comprises 16 residues. Trimming at V came to 6 bases and at J to 9 bases, leaving 12 bases not matched to a gene. Germline V gene lookup returns CDR1 LGHDT and CDR2 YNNKEL (reference sequence). The CDR3 spells CASRGTSGRSPGEQFF. The CDR3, as DNA: TGTGCCAGCAGAGGTACTAGCGGGAGGAGTCCGGGTGAGCAGTTCTTC.

This chain uses TRBV28 with TRBJ1-2; 8 positions match TRBD1. CDR1 is MDHEN and CDR2 is SYDVKM in the germline V gene. After removal of 2 bases from V and 7 bases from J, the junction contained 3 bases not matched to a gene. The CDR3 runs to 13 residues. Here the CDR3 DNA reads TGTGCCAGCAGTTTACCAGGGGGCGTTGGCTACACCTTC. Its protein is CASSLPGGVGYTF.

The chain uses TRBV19 and TRBJ2-1; D may be TRBD1 (5 bases). The CDR3 covers 14 residues. Germline values: CDR1 LNHDA, CDR2 SQIVND (reference sequence). Trimming shortened V by 7 bases and J by 4 bases, and 14 bases separated the two germline ends. Here the CDR3 reads CASKKDIYYNEQFF. The CDR3, as DNA: TGTGCCAGTAAAAAGGACATCTATTACAATGAGCAGTTCTTC. Filled out from reference TRBV19 and TRBJ2-1, the complete variable domain reads DGGITQSPKYLFRKEGQNVTLSCEQNLNHDAMYWYRQDPGQGLRLIYYSQIVNDFQKGDIAEGYSVSREKKESFPLTVTSAQKNPTAFYLCASKKDIYYNEQFFGPGTRLTVL.

There are a few counts of this clone. The V gene is TRBV5-4, the J gene TRBJ2-1, with D perhaps TRBD1 (7 bases). V lost 4 bases and J lost 9, with 20 bases in between. This CDR3 comprises 15 residues. Germline CDR1 is SGHNT and CDR2 is YYREEE (reference sequence). CDR3 coding DNA: TGTGCCAGCAGCCTGGGTCAGGGGGGTCTTAGTGAGCAGTTCTTC. This translates into CASSLGQGGLSEQFF.

As concerns this clone: Other DNA sequences in the sample encode the same CDR3. The chain recombines TRBV19 with TRBJ1-5, with 7 bases matching TRBD1. V gave up 4 bases and J gave up 6 bases; unmatched junction bases: 6. CDR3 length: 14 amino acids. Germline CDR1 and CDR2: LNHDA and SQIVND (reference sequence). CDR3 nucleotides: TGTGCCAGTAGTAGACAGGGTTTGGGTCAGCCCCAGCATTTT. Residues: CASSRQGLGQPQHF.

This rearrangement joins TRBV6-2 or TRBV6-3 to TRBJ2-7; D is undetermined. Trimming left V 4 bases short and J 3 bases short, with 7 bases between. CDR1 and CDR2 (germline): MNHEY, SVGEGT. CDR3 length equals 12 residues. CDR3 protein: CASSLAFYEQYF. The CDR3 DNA follows: TGTGCCAGCAGTTTAGCTTTCTACGAGCAGTACTTC.

This chain uses TRBV7-6 with TRBJ2-7; weak D call: TRBD2 (5 bases). CDR1 is SGHVS, CDR2 FNYEAQ, per germline. Trimming removed 4 bases from V and 0 bases from J, with 10 bases in between. The CDR3 extends over 14 amino acids. The CDR3 here is CASSSQRASYEQYF. CDR3 DNA sequence: TGTGCCAGCAGCTCTCAGAGGGCCTCCTACGAGCAGTACTTC.

The chain combines TRBV7-2 with TRBJ1-2; D is undetermined. Germline-derived CDR1 and CDR2 are SGHTA and FQGNSA. The CDR3 consists of 13 residues. Trimming cost V 5 bases and J 5 bases, with 12 bases left between them. The CDR3 reads CASSQAGTYGYTF. Here the CDR3 DNA reads TGTGCCAGCAGCCAAGCGGGAACTTATGGCTACACCTTC. Full variable domain (rest looked up from reference TRBV7-2 and TRBJ1-2): GAGVSQSPSNKVTEKGKDVELRCDPISGHTALYWYRQSLGQGLEFLIYFQGNSAPDKSGLPSDRFSAERTGGSVSTLTIQRTQQEDSAVYLCASSQAGTYGYTFGSGTRLTVV.

This sequence joins TRBV19 and TRBJ1-3, with 7 bases matching TRBD1. The germline CDR1 and CDR2 sequences are LNHDA and SQIVND (reference sequence). The CDR3 has 17 amino acids. With V trimmed by 5 bases and J by 0 bases, 10 bases remained unmatched. CDR3 protein: CASSAGRQGSSGNTIYF. Here the CDR3 DNA reads TGTGCCAGTAGTGCCGGGAGACAGGGCAGCTCTGGAAACACCATATATTTT.

The chain employs TRBV30 and TRBJ2-3, with 12 nucleotides matching TRBD2. CDR3 length: 19 amino acids. The germline CDR1 and CDR2 sequences are GTSNPN and SVGIG (reference sequence). The ends lost 1 base at V and 0 bases at J; junction bases unmatched: 11. The CDR3 reads CAWSGLAGGPVTSTDTQYF. The DNA of the CDR3 is TGTGCCTGGAGTGGGCTAGCGGGGGGGCCGGTGACAAGCACAGATACGCAGTATTTT.

The rearrangement links TRBV7-8 to TRBJ2-2, with TRBD1 matching 8 bases. V trimming: 5 bases; J trimming: 5 bases; junction bases outside the gene matches: 4. Germline V gene data show CDR1 as SGHVS and CDR2 as FQNEAQ. The CDR3 contains 14 residues. The CDR3 nucleotides are TGTGCCAGCAGCCCTGACAGGGGTACCGGGGAGCTGTTTTTT. Amino acid sequence: CASSPDRGTGELFF.

The genes are TRBV11-2 and TRBJ2-6, with a possible D match to TRBD2 (5 bases). Germline CDR1 SGHAT, CDR2 FQNNGV. Trimming shortened V by 5 bases and J by 2 bases, and 13 bases separated the two germline ends. CDR3 size: 16 residues. In DNA form, the CDR3 reads TGTGCCAGCAGCGGGTCGGGATTGGCTGGGGCCAACGTCCTGACTTTC. This codes for CASSGSGLAGANVLTF.

The chain employs TRBV9 and TRBJ2-2; a possible D gene is TRBD1 (6 bases). From germline, CDR1 is SGDLS and CDR2 YYNGEE. There are 15 residues in the CDR3. V was pared by 0 bases and J by 7 bases, with 13 bases between. The CDR3 region has the DNA TGTGCCAGCAGCGTAGGTTACGACAGGATCGGGGAGCTGTTTTTT. Its translation: CASSVGYDRIGELFF.

V usage is TRBV11-2 and J usage is TRBJ2-1, with 7 nucleotides matching TRBD2. After removal of 0 bases from V and 13 bases from J, the junction contained 6 bases not matched to a gene. The CDR3 extends over 13 amino acids. The germline V gene encodes CDR1 SGHAT and CDR2 FQNNGV. DNA for the CDR3: TGTGCCAGCAGCTTAGATCGGGGGGACCGACAGTTCTTC. It yields the protein CASSLDRGDRQFF.

This clone was observed once. The rearrangement uses TRBV2 and TRBJ2-6; D is unclear. With 5 bases removed from V and 0 bases from J, the gap between germline ends came to 8 bases. The CDR3 covers 15 residues. Germline values: CDR1 SNHLY, CDR2 FYNNEI. CDR3 bases: TGTGCCAGCAGTTGGCGGCCCTCTGGGGCCAACGTCCTGACTTTC. Translating it yields CASSWRPSGANVLTF. Filled out from reference TRBV2 and TRBJ2-6, the complete variable domain reads EPEVTQTPSHQVTQMGQEVILRCVPISNHLYFYWYRQILGQKVEFLVSFYNNEISEKSEIFDDQFSVERPDGSNFTLKIRSTKLEDSAMYFCASSWRPSGANVLTFGAGSRLTVL.

The rearrangement joins TRBV5-8 to TRBJ2-2, with a tentative D call TRBD1 (6 bases). The V gene's germline CDR1 is SGHTS and CDR2 YDEGEE. The length of the CDR3 is 15 residues. Trimming took off 3 bases at V and 3 bases at J, with 12 bases between the two ends. CDR3 loop: CASSSRGGDTGELFF. The CDR3 nucleotides read TGTGCCAGCAGCTCCAGGGGTGGGGACACCGGGGAGCTGTTTTTT.

This clone was seen repeatedly, ten times or more. The rearrangement uses TRBV30 and TRBJ1-6, with TRBD1 as a possible D gene (5 bases). The CDR3 is 13 residues long. From germline, CDR1 is GTSNPN and CDR2 SVGIG (reference sequence). The V end was cut by 2 bases, the J end by 10 bases, with 12 bases between. The CDR3 spells CAWSLQGGSPLHF. As DNA, the CDR3 is TGTGCCTGGAGTCTCCAGGGAGGGTCACCCCTCCACTTT.

The chain links TRBV11-3 to TRBJ1-6; TRBD1 aligns across 11 bases. CDR3 size: 15 residues. From germline, CDR1 is SGHNT and CDR2 YENEEA. Germline trimming cut 5 bases from V and 10 bases from J; bases unmatched to any gene: 7. In DNA form, the CDR3 reads TGTGCCAGCAGCAGGAGGACAGGGGGCAAGTCACCCCTCCACTTT. It codes for CASSRRTGGKSPLHF.

V usage is TRBV28 and J usage is TRBJ1-2; D is possibly TRBD1 (6 bases). The CDR3 contains 13 residues. V was cut by 10 bases and J by 6 bases, with 18 bases left in between. CDR1 is MDHEN, CDR2 SYDVKM, per germline. CDR3 DNA: TGTGCCACCTACAGAGGGACATCCAATGGCTACACCTTC. Its translation is CATYRGTSNGYTF.

This clone was counted once. DNA for the CDR3: TGTGCCAGCAGCTTCCGACAGGGAGGTTCACCCCTCCACTTT. This encodes CASSFRQGGSPLHF. The chain joins TRBV3-1 (or the pseudogene TRBV3-2) to TRBJ1-6; 7 bases line up with TRBD1. V lost 5 bases and J lost 9; bases outside the gene matches: 7. This CDR3 is built from 14 residues. The germline V gene encodes CDR1 LGHDT and CDR2 YNNKEL (reference sequence).